This TCR beta chain was sequenced during a study of T-cell memory formation after mild COVID-19. The CDR3 totals 15 residues. CDR1 is SGHDT, CDR2 YYEEEE, per germline. The junction had 11 bases not matched to a gene; V was cut back by 4 bases and J by 8 bases. TCR alpha and TCR beta cDNA libraries carrying sample barcodes and UMIs were produced by 5'RACE using constant-segment primers. TCRdb passed the 5' RACE reads through MiXCR, listing each CDR3 protein once. The sample shows about 350,000 distinct CDR3 sequences, roughly an eighth of them seen only once. This clonotype was seen a handful of times. Its antigen is not known. Study-level results: Mainly CM and EM harbored the contracting CD4+ clones; mainly EMRA harbored the CD8+ ones. In pre-infection memory, a portion of responding clones appeared, which suggested that cross-reactive memory joined.

The clonotype originates from a man younger than 35 who had mild COVID-19 (a few samples of this study predate the infection). Cell type and time point are not known. The J gene is TRBJ1-4, the V gene TRBV5-6; 7 positions agree with TRBD1. The sequenced sample was PBMCs or a T cell subset sorted from them (not recorded which). CDR3 protein: CASSLRTGGNEKLFF. The CDR3 nucleotides are TGTGCCAGCAGCCTCCGGACAGGAGGGAACGAAAAACTGTTTTTT. Supplemented by reference TRBV5-6 and TRBJ1-4, the full variable domain reads DAGVTQSPTHLIKTRGQQVTLRCSPKSGHDTVSWYQQALGQGPQFIFQYYEEEERQRGNFPDRFSGHQFPNYSSELNVNALLLGDSALYLCASSLRTGGNEKLFFGSGTQLSVL.